This paragraph covers one T cell receptor (beta chain) sequence. This specimen belongs to a study of blood T cell repertoires in COVID-19. The method was immunoSEQ multiplex PCR; TCRdb's version includes in-frame clones alone and lacks a portion of them. The sample has some 150,000 clones; more than 70% are singletons. Trimming cost V 0 bases and J 11 bases, with 19 bases left between them. CDR3 length: 15 amino acids. The germline V gene encodes CDR1 MNHNY and CDR2 SVGAGI (reference sequence). The chain recombines TRBV6-6 with TRBJ1-2; D is possibly TRBD1 (6 bases). Input material: peripheral blood. This sequence originates from a woman in her sixties with acute or convalescent COVID-19. CDR3 in amino acids: CASSYSGGGLSGYTF. The CDR3 DNA is TGTGCCAGCAGTTACTCGGGGGGGGGCCTATCAGGTTACACCTTC.